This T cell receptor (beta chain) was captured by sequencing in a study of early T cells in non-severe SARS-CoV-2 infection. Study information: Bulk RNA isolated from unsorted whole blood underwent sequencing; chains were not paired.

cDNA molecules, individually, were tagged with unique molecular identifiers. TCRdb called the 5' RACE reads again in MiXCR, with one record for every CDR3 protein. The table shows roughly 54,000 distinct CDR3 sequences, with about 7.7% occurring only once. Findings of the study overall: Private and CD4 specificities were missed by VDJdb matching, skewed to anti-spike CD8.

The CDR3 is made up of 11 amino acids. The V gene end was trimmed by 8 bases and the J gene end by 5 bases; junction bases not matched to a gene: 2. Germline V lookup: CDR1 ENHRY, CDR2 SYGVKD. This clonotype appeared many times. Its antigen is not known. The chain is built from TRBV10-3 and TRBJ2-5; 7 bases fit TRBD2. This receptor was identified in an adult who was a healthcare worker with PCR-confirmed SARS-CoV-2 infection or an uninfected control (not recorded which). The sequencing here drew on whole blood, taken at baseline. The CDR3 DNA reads TGTGCCATCGGGGGGGAGGAGACCCAGTACTTC. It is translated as CAIGGEETQYF.